This entry describes one TCR beta chain. As yet, its antigen is unknown. Germline V gives CDR1 LGHNA, CDR2 YSLEER. Trimming pared 1 base from V and 2 bases from J, leaving 7 bases between. This CDR3 has 14 amino acids. Investigators performed immunoSEQ version v3.0 at survey level. The data were produced by immunoSEQ multiplex PCR, yet TCRdb's version contains in-frame clones alone and is incomplete. The repertoire holds around 32,000 clones, with around 97% as singletons. This sample was taken from a study of long-term antiretroviral therapy in people with HIV. Overall study results and limits: Participants lacked recorded data on ART adherence, viral resistance or therapy changes. Control repertoires displayed wider CDR3 length ranges than the HIV repertoires.

The content of samples before DNA extraction was roughly 0.95-10 million cryopreserved PBMC. V and J are TRBV4-3 and TRBJ2-3; D is ambiguous. The sequence came from a man aged 30-40 years with HIV. Sequencing used unsorted PBMCs, obtained 7.6 years after starting antiretroviral therapy. CDR3 in DNA: TGCGCCAGCAGCCAAGGCGTAGCCACAGATACGCAGTATTTT. Amino acid sequence: CASSQGVATDTQYF.